This is a list of T cell receptor beta chains from one sample in a study of regulatory T cells in long-lasting Graves disease. TCRdb analysed the multiplex PCR reads with MiXCR anew, one entry per CDR3 protein. Counted here are approximately 690,000 distinct CDR3 sequences, approximately 31% occurring once; the ten biggest clones make up about two fifths. Sequencing was performed on peripheral blood mononuclear cells (PBMCs), taken when the disease was refractory, from a patient treated with antithyroid drugs. These TCRs come from a female donor with Graves disease. CDR3s include the opening cysteine and the closing phenylalanine or tryptophan. The D gene is left open where the match is weak. Size is stated for part of the rows, as once, few or many counts, or as a class when the clone is expanded.

cdr3_length,d_call,j_call,clone_size,v_call,cdr3_aa,cdr3_nt
13,.,TRBJ2-5,.,TRBV6-2/TRBV6-3,CASSTGRCETQYF,TGTGCCAGCAGTACAGGGAGATGCGAGACCCAGTACTTC
16,.,TRBJ1-1,few,TRBV10-3,CAISESPDRRNTEAFF,TGTGCCATCAGTGAGTCCCCCGACAGGAGGAACACTGAAGCTTTCTTT
12,.,TRBJ1-2,.,TRBV12-3/TRBV12-4,CAGSYGERGYTF,TGTGCCGGCAGTTACGGGGAAAGGGGCTACACCTTC
17,TRBD1,TRBJ2-7,.,TRBV3-1,CASSPTPPGQGPYEQYF,TGTGCCAGCAGCCCTACACCACCGGGACAGGGACCCTACGAGCAGTACTTC
15,.,TRBJ2-1,.,TRBV19,CASSIQIGSYNEQFF,TGTGCCAGTAGTATACAGATTGGCAGTTACAATGAGCAGTTCTTC
14,.,TRBJ1-6,many,TRBV27,CASSRRRVRSPLHF,TGTGCCAGCAGTCGCCGCAGGGTTCGATCACCCCTCCACTTT
14,.,TRBJ2-3,few,TRBV11-2,CASSLDPSSDTQYF,TGTGCCAGCAGCTTAGACCCCTCCAGCGATACGCAGTATTTT
16,TRBD2,TRBJ2-7,.,TRBV5-1,CASSLAEVAGVYEQYF,TGCGCCAGCAGCTTGGCCGAGGTAGCGGGAGTTTACGAGCAGTACTTC
14,TRBD1,TRBJ1-1,.,TRBV5-1,CASGTGEIRTEAFF,TGCGCCAGCGGAACAGGGGAAATTCGGACTGAAGCTTTCTTT
16,TRBD1,TRBJ1-1,few,TRBV20-1,CSARLTGGMGNTEAFF,TGCAGTGCTAGATTGACAGGGGGCATGGGGAACACTGAAGCTTTCTTT
14,TRBD1,TRBJ1-1,.,TRBV20-1,CSASPGTGETEAFF,TGCAGTGCAAGTCCCGGGACAGGGGAAACTGAAGCTTTCTTT
12,.,TRBJ1-5,few,TRBV6-1,CASSPTVRPQHF,TGTGCCAGCAGTCCCACGGTTCGGCCCCAGCATTTT
15,TRBD2,TRBJ2-5,few,TRBV5-4,CASSLAGGAEETQYF,TGTGCCAGCAGCTTGGCGGGGGGAGCGGAAGAGACCCAGTACTTC
14,.,TRBJ2-7,few,TRBV5-1,CASSWKGDKYEQYF,TGCGCCAGCAGCTGGAAAGGAGACAAGTACGAGCAGTACTTC